This is a list of T cell receptor beta chains from one sample in a study of low-dose radiotherapy and immunotherapy resistance in tumors. TCRdb passed the reads through MiXCR, listing each CDR3 protein once. The sample lists under 60,000 distinct CDR3 sequences, around 34% occurring once. The source was PBMCs, collected after low-dose radiotherapy plus immunotherapy. Source of these receptors: a male donor with rectosigmoid adenocarcinoma. Both conserved end residues are trimmed from each CDR3. Fields, in order: J gene, V gene, D gene, CDR3 protein. The D gene is left open where the match is weak.

TRBJ2-1	TRBV11-2	TRBD2	ASSPQLAGRGEQF
TRBJ2-7	TRBV29-1	NA	SVMQGTTPGEQY
TRBJ2-7	TRBV5-1	NA	ASSSQFYEQY
TRBJ2-7	TRBV7-9	TRBD1	ASSLRDRVHEQY
TRBJ2-1	TRBV5-1	NA	ASSLSGDHEQF
TRBJ2-2	TRBV11-2	TRBD1	ASSLGSWDRDTGELF
TRBJ2-1	TRBV28	NA	ASRIQGGEQF
TRBJ2-1	TRBV20-1	TRBD1	SARVQGADEQF
TRBJ2-3	TRBV2	TRBD2	ASSESAGDLTDTQY
TRBJ2-1	TRBV5-1	NA	ASSWGNSYNEQF
TRBJ2-7	TRBV7-2	TRBD1	ASSRDRGRYEQY
TRBJ2-4	TRBV29-1	TRBD1	SVGQGSPIQY
TRBJ2-7	TRBV28	NA	ASTLRSEQY
TRBJ1-6	TRBV4-3	TRBD1	ASSQYRGSPLH
TRBJ1-2	TRBV6-2/TRBV6-3	TRBD1	ASSSGDRRTYGYT
TRBJ2-7	TRBV6-8	TRBD2	ASSDPPGGVFYEQY
TRBJ1-2	TRBV24-1	NA	ATSDPHGQTPYGYT
TRBJ2-6	TRBV4-1	NA	ASSLSRTGANVLT
TRBJ2-1	TRBV19	TRBD2	ASSMGGGNNEQF
TRBJ2-3	TRBV24-1	NA	ATSDYGDSTDTQY
TRBJ1-4	TRBV19	NA	ASLHATNEKLF
TRBJ2-3	TRBV19	TRBD1	ASSSRQGSTDTQY
TRBJ2-3	TRBV3-1	TRBD2	ASSLRRASGVTDTQY
TRBJ2-1	TRBV24-1	NA	ATSDPGTTNSFEQF
TRBJ2-5	TRBV7-9	NA	ASSLAARRETQY
TRBJ2-6	TRBV12-3/TRBV12-4	NA	ASNLWGSGANVLT
TRBJ2-7	TRBV3-1	NA	ASSQGKVTYEQY
TRBJ2-3	TRBV4-3	TRBD2	ASSQDMLGLAGASSTDTQY
TRBJ1-1	TRBV6-8	TRBD1	ASSTQGRTEAF
TRBJ2-3	TRBV30	NA	AWSRKAPDTQY
TRBJ2-2	TRBV12-3/TRBV12-4	TRBD1	ASRQGAPNTGELF
TRBJ1-5	TRBV7-2	TRBD1	ASSAQDRGKQPQH
TRBJ2-7	TRBV18	TRBD1	ASSSGQGGAYEQY
TRBJ2-7	TRBV5-4	NA	ASSLGRQTYEQY
TRBJ2-5	TRBV4-1	NA	ASSQVPYGETQY
TRBJ2-3	TRBV20-1	NA	SARVLLETDTQY
TRBJ2-7	TRBV5-6	NA	ASSFESSEQY
TRBJ2-3	TRBV20-1	NA	SARTGTQADTQY
TRBJ1-5	TRBV7-9	NA	ASSPSLGYSNQPQH
TRBJ2-1	TRBV7-9	NA	ASSYNRVNNEQF
TRBJ2-7	TRBV7-8	NA	ASSKGTANYEQY
TRBJ1-1	TRBV4-3	TRBD1	ASSQDYARGAEAF
TRBJ1-5	TRBV19	TRBD1	ASSAVTSGTGGNQPQH
TRBJ2-2	TRBV25-1	NA	ASRDTNTGELF
TRBJ1-4	TRBV12-3/TRBV12-4	NA	ASSKGTPANEKLF
TRBJ2-1	TRBV7-2	TRBD1	ASSLSGQGLNTYNEQF